The 19 T cell receptor beta chains listed next were all sequenced from one sample in a study of vaccination and CD4 T cells after COVID-19. The Oncomine TCR Beta short-read assay was applied to DNA of cultured CD4+ T cells. TCRdb reprocessed the PCR reads via MiXCR and lists one record per CDR3 protein. The top ten hold about 9.5% of the sample, which has roughly 12,000 distinct CDR3 sequences, roughly 55% seen once. Their antigens are not known. Treatment defined: roughly 10-day PBMC culture with coronavirus spike peptide pools or control peptides (ViraFEST assay). The sequencing sample was made of CD4+ T cells from blood, cultured in vitro. Receptor source: a human donor who had recovered from COVID-19.

The sample holds a few counts of this clonotype. This chain connects TRBV20-1 to TRBJ2-5, with D possibly TRBD2 on 5 matching bases. The CDR3 runs 13 residues. Germline CDR1 and CDR2: DFQATT and SNEGSKA (reference sequence). V was trimmed by 8 bases and J by 0 bases, leaving 13 bases between them. This CDR3 is CSPGSGYQETQYF. CDR3 sequence (DNA): TGCAGTCCGGGGTCGGGGTACCAAGAGACCCAGTACTTC.

This chain joins TRBV20-1 and TRBJ2-7, with TRBD2 matching 8 bases. The CDR3 has 13 amino acids. Germline-derived CDR1 and CDR2 are DFQATT and SNEGSKA (reference sequence). J lost 10 bases, V lost 3 bases, and 11 bases had no gene match. The CDR3, as DNA: TGCAGTGCTAGTTCCAGCGGGAGCCTATTTCAGTACTTC. Translation gives CSASSSGSLFQYF.

V and J are TRBV20-1 and TRBJ1-1, with 7 bases matching TRBD1. V shed 1 base and J 11 bases; nucleotides not matched to a gene: 4. CDR3 size: 11 residues. Germline CDR1 and CDR2: DFQATT and SNEGSKA (reference sequence). Here the CDR3 DNA reads TGCAGTGCTAGAGTAACAGGGGTTGCTTTCTTT. Encoded protein: CSARVTGVAFF.

The rearrangement uses TRBV27 and TRBJ1-5, with 7 bases aligning to TRBD1. V shed 3 bases and J 6 bases; nucleotides not matched to a gene: 14. CDR1 and CDR2 (germline): MNHEY, SMNVEV (reference sequence). The CDR3 contains 17 residues. Written as DNA, the CDR3 is TGTGCCAGCAGTTTCACTATGGTTCAAGGGGGCGTTCAGCCCCAGCATTTT. This translates into CASSFTMVQGGVQPQHF.

V is TRBV20-1 and J is TRBJ1-1; 8 nucleotides line up with TRBD1. Trimming cost V 4 bases and J 4 bases; bases outside gene matches: 8. Looked up from germline, CDR1 is DFQATT and CDR2 is SNEGSKA (reference sequence). CDR3 length equals 14 residues. In nucleotides, the CDR3 is TGCAGTGCTACCCCGACGACAGGGGCCACTGAAGCTTTCTTT. It yields the protein CSATPTTGATEAFF.

V gene TRBV27 combines with J gene TRBJ1-2; weak D call: TRBD1 (5 bases). The V gene lost 5 bases and the J gene lost 3 bases, with 7 bases spanning the gap. Germline V gene data show CDR1 as MNHEY and CDR2 as SMNVEV (reference sequence). The CDR3 contains 12 residues. The CDR3 bases are TGTGCCAGCAGTACGGGGGACTATGGCTACACCTTC. It encodes CASSTGDYGYTF.

This clonotype has just a few counts. This sequence joins TRBV28 and TRBJ1-5; no reliable D call. The CDR3 contains 13 residues. CDR1 is MDHEN, CDR2 SYDVKM, per germline. V lost 5 bases to trimming and J lost 4 bases, with 9 bases between them. CDR3 coding DNA: TGTGCCAGCAGTCCGCAGGTAAATCAGCCCCAGCATTTT. Translation: CASSPQVNQPQHF.

This clonotype turned up a few times. J is TRBJ2-3 and V is TRBV15; possible D gene TRBD1, 6 bases. V dropped 1 base and J dropped 2 bases, with 7 bases sitting between them. The CDR3 has 14 amino acids. CDR1 and CDR2 (germline): LNHNV, YYDKDF (reference sequence). The CDR3 bases are TGTGCCACCAGCAGAGGGGGGCCCACAGATACGCAGTATTTT. It specifies CATSRGGPTDTQYF.

This sequence joins TRBV27 and TRBJ1-4; no definite D call. The CDR3 has 14 residues. The germline CDR1 and CDR2 sequences are MNHEY and SMNVEV (reference sequence). Trimming took off 3 bases at V and 8 bases at J, with 13 bases between the two ends. The CDR3 DNA follows: TGTGCCAGCAGTTTCAAAGGCGGCTTCGAAAAACTGTTTTTT. Translation gives CASSFKGGFEKLFF.

This clonotype was counted a single time. This CDR3 reads CASSLSSGRAYEQYF. In DNA form, the CDR3 reads TGTGCCAGCAGCTTATCGAGCGGGAGGGCCTACGAGCAGTACTTC. The V call is TRBV7-2, the J call TRBJ2-7; 10 nucleotides align to TRBD2. Trimming took 2 bases from V and 2 from J; bases not matched to a gene: 3. There are 15 residues in the CDR3. CDR1 is SGHTA, CDR2 FQGNSA, per germline. Looking up the rest from reference TRBV7-2 and TRBJ2-7 gives the full variable domain: GAGVSQSPSNKVTEKGKDVELRCDPISGHTALYWYRQSLGQGLEFLIYFQGNSAPDKSGLPSDRFSAERTGGSVSTLTIQRTQQEDSAVYLCASSLSSGRAYEQYFGPGTRLTVT.

The J gene is TRBJ2-4, the V gene TRBV20-1; either TRBD1 or TRBD2 may supply D (6 bases each). The CDR3 loop spans 14 amino acids. V was clipped by 0 bases and J by 6 bases, with 12 bases between them. Germline loops: CDR1 DFQATT, CDR2 SNEGSKA (reference sequence). CDR3 DNA: TGCAGTGCTAGAGATTCGGGGGCGGGAAACATTCAGTACTTC. It codes for CSARDSGAGNIQYF.

The chain uses TRBV19 and TRBJ2-3; 10 bases are shared with TRBD2. CDR3 length: 15 amino acids. With 10 bases clipped from V and 4 bases from J, the junction kept 11 bases outside the gene matches. Germline lookup yields CDR1 LNHDA and CDR2 SQIVND (reference sequence). DNA of the CDR3: TGTGCCACCCGGCCTTCTAGCGGGAGACCAGATACGCAGTATTTT. Amino acids: CATRPSSGRPDTQYF.

This clonotype has more than one count but fewer than ten. V gene TRBV19 combines with J gene TRBJ1-1; TRBD1 might be the D (5 bases). V was clipped by 5 bases and J by 0 bases, with 13 bases between them. The CDR3 consists of 15 residues. Germline V gene lookup returns CDR1 LNHDA and CDR2 SQIVND (reference sequence). For the CDR3, the DNA is TGTGCCAGTAGTGCCGTTGACAGCTTGAACACTGAAGCTTTCTTT. This codes for CASSAVDSLNTEAFF.

The rearrangement links TRBV6-1 to TRBJ1-6; the D gene is possibly TRBD1 (6 bases). The V and J ends lost 5 bases and 8 bases respectively, with 19 bases between them. Germline loops: CDR1 MNHNS, CDR2 SASEGT. The CDR3 sequence is 16 residues long. Here the CDR3 DNA reads TGTGCCAGCAGTCAAACCGGGACACTCGAGTATTCACCCCTCCACTTT. Translation gives CASSQTGTLEYSPLHF.

The sample holds a few counts of this clonotype. The CDR3 DNA reads as TGCAGTGCAATCACCCAGGGGGGCGCAGGCTATGGCTACACCTTC. Its protein is CSAITQGGAGYGYTF. The chain employs TRBV20-1 and TRBJ1-2; 7 nucleotides align to TRBD1. This CDR3 spans 15 amino acids. Germline assignment: CDR1 DFQATT and CDR2 SNEGSKA (reference sequence). V was pared by 6 bases and J by 4 bases, with 14 bases of the junction left unmatched.

The chain has TRBV6-2 or TRBV6-3 and TRBJ1-5, with D perhaps TRBD1 (6 bases). The V gene's germline CDR1 is MNHEY and CDR2 SVGEGT. The V gene lost 7 bases and the J gene lost 9 bases, with 25 bases spanning the gap. The CDR3 runs to 16 residues. The CDR3 loop is CASKSQGQGINMPQHF. The CDR3 coding sequence is TGTGCCAGCAAAAGTCAGGGGCAAGGGATTAATATGCCCCAGCATTTT.

V gene TRBV18 combines with J gene TRBJ2-2, with D possibly being TRBD2 (5 bases). Germline CDR1 reads KGHSH; CDR2 reads LQKENI. This CDR3 region has 16 residues. V was cut by 3 bases and J by 2 bases, with 13 bases left in between. CDR3 residues: CASSPFGGGNTGELFF. CDR3 nucleotides: TGTGCCAGCTCACCCTTTGGAGGAGGCAACACCGGGGAGCTGTTTTTT. The full variable domain, completed using reference TRBV18 and TRBJ2-2, is NAGVMQNPRHLVRRRGQEARLRCSPMKGHSHVYWYRQLPEEGLKFMVYLQKENIIDESGMPKERFSAEFPKEGPSILRIQQVVRGDSAAYFCASSPFGGGNTGELFFGEGSRLTVL.

CDR3 amino acids: CASSYSPGGGETQYF. The CDR3 nucleotides are TGTGCCAGCAGTTACTCTCCCGGGGGAGGAGAGACCCAGTACTTC. The chain is built from TRBV6-5 and TRBJ2-5, with D perhaps TRBD2 (6 bases). Trimming removed 0 bases at V and 4 bases at J, with 12 bases between. CDR1 is MNHEY and CDR2 is SVGAGI in the germline V gene. The CDR3 sequence is 15 residues long.

The chain carries TRBV2 and TRBJ1-5, with TRBD1 matching over 9 bases. The ends lost 2 bases at V and 2 bases at J; junction bases unmatched: 1. Germline V gene sequence: CDR1 SNHLY, CDR2 FYNNEI. CDR3 length: 15 residues. CDR3 in amino acids: CASSENRGRNQPQHF. The CDR3 nucleotides read TGTGCCAGCAGTGAAAACAGGGGGCGCAATCAGCCCCAGCATTTT.